This T cell receptor (beta chain) stems from a study of spatial heterogeneity in lung cancer. Across the whole study: There were, on average, more than ten raw-read appearances for each unique TCR and UMI combination.

Specified time point: sample taken at primary tumor resection. Patients with untreated early-stage non-small cell lung cancer, numbering 55 to 75, were the donors. Study-level results: Regional and ubiquitous nonsynonymous mutations were tracked by counts of regional and ubiquitous expanded TCRs, respectively. Counts of expanded alpha and beta TCRs within tumors tracked the tumor nonsynonymous mutation count.

MiXCR, applied by TCRdb to the 5' RACE reads, yields one record per CDR3 protein. The table records about 7,400 distinct CDR3 sequences, 11% to 15% of them present only once. The germline V gene has CDR1 MGHRA and CDR2 YSYEKL. The CDR3 is made up of 13 amino acids. The V and J ends lost 2 bases and 9 bases respectively, with 11 bases between them. By proportion, this clonotype is medium-sized. The antigen remains undetermined. The sample consisted of lung tumor tissue, taken at surgery. This sequence originates from a female donor with early-stage non-small cell lung cancer. The chain uses TRBV4-1 and TRBJ1-3; D is unresolved. DNA of the CDR3: TGCGCCAGCAGCCAAAGAGAGGATAGCACCATATATTTT. It encodes CASSQREDSTIYF.